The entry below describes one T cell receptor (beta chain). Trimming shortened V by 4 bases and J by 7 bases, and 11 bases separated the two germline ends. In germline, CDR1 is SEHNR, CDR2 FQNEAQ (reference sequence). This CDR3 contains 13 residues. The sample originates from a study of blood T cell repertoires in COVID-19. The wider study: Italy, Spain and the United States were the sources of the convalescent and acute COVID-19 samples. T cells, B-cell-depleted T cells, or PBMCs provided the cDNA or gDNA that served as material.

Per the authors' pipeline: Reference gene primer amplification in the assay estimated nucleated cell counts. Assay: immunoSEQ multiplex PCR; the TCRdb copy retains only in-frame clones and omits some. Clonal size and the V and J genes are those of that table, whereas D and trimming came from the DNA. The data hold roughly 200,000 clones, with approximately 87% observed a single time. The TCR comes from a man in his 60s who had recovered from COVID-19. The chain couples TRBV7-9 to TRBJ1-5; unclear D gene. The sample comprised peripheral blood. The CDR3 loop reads CASSWEGSQPQHF. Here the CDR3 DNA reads TGTGCCAGCAGCTGGGAGGGTAGCCAGCCCCAGCATTTT.